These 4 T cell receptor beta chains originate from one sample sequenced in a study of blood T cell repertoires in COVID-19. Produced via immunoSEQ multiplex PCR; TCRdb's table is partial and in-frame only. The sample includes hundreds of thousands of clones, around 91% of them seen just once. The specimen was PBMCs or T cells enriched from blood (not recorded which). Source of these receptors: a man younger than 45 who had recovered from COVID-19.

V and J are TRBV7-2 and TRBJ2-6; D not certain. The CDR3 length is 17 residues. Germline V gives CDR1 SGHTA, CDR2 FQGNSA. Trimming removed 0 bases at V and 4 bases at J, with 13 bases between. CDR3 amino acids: CASSLALLAFGANVLTF. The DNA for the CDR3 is TGTGCCAGCAGCTTAGCTCTTCTGGCCTTCGGGGCCAACGTCCTGACTTTC.

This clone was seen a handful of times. This CDR3 is CASSVGGGATEAFF. The CDR3 region has the DNA TGTGCCAGCAGCGTAGGAGGGGGGGCCACTGAAGCTTTCTTT. The genes are TRBV9 and TRBJ1-1; the D gene is possibly TRBD1 (6 bases). Germline lookup yields CDR1 SGDLS and CDR2 YYNGEE. This CDR3 is 14 amino acids long. Trimming stripped 0 bases from V and 4 bases from J, with 10 bases between.

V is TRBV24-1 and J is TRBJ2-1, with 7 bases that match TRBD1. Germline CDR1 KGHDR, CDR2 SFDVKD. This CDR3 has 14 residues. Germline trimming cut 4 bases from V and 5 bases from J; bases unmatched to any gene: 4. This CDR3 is CATSEPGQHNEQFF. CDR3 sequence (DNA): TGTGCCACCAGTGAGCCGGGACAGCACAATGAGCAGTTCTTC.

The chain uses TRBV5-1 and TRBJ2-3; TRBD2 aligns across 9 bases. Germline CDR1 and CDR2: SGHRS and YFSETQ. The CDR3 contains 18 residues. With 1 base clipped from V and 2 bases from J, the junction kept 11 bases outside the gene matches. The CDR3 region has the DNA TGCGCCAGCAGCTTGATCCCTAGCGGGAAAACCTACACAGATACGCAGTATTTT. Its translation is CASSLIPSGKTYTDTQYF.